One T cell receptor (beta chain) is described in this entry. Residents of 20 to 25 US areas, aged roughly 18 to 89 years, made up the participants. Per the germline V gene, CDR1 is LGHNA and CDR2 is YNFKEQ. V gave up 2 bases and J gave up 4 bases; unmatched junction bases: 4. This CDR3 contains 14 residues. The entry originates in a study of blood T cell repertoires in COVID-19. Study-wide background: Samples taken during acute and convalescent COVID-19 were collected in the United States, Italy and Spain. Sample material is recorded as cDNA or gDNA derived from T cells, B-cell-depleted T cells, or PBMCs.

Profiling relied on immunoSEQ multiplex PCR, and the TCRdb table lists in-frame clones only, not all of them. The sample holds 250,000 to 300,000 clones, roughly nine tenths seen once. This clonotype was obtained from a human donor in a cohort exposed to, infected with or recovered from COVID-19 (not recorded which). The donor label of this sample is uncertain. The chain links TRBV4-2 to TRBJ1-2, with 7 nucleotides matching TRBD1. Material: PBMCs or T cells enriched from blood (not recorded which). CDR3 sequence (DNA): TGTGCCAGCAGCCAAAGGGACAGCCCCTATGGCTACACCTTC. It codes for CASSQRDSPYGYTF.